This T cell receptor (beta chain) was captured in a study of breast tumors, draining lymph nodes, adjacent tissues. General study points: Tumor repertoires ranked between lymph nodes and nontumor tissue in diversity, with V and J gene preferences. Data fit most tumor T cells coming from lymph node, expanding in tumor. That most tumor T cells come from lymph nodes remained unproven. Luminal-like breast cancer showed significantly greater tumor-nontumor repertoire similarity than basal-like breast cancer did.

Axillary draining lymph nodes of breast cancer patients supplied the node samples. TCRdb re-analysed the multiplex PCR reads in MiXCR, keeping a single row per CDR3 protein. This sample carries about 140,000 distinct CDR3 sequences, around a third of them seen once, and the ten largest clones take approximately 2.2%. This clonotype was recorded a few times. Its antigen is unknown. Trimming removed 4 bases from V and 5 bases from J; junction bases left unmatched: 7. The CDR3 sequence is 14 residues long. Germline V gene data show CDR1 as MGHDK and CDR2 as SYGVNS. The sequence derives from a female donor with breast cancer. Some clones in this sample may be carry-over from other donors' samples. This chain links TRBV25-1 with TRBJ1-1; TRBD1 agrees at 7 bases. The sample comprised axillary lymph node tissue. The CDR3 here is CASSAVGGWTEAFF. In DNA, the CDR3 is TGTGCCAGCAGTGCAGTAGGGGGCTGGACTGAAGCTTTCTTT.